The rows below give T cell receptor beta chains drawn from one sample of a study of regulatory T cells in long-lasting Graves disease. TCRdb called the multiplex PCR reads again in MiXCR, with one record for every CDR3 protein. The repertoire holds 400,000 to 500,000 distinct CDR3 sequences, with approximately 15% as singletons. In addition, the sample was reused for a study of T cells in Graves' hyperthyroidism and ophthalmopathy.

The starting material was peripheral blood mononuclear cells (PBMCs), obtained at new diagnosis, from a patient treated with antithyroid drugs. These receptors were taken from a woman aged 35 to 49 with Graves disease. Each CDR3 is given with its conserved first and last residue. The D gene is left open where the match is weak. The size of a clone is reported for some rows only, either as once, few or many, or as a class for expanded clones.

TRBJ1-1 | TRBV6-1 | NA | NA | TGTGCCAGCAGCACCTCCAGAGGAACTGAAGCTTTCTTT | CASSTSRGTEAFF
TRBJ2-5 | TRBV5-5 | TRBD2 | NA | TGTGCCAGCAGCTTGGGCGCTCGGACTAGCGGGATTGAGACCCAGTACTTC | CASSLGARTSGIETQYF
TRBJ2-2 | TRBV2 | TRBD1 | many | TGTGCCAGCAGTGACAGGGGGTTTAACGGGGAGCTGTTTTTT | CASSDRGFNGELFF
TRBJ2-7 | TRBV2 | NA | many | TGTGCCAGCAGTGAGAGAGGGGGGGGGTTCTCCGAGCAGTACTTC | CASSERGGGFSEQYF
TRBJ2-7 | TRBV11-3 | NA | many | TGTGCCACGAGTTCAGCGCGCGAGCAGTACTTC | CATSSAREQYF
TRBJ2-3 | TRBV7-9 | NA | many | TGTGCCAGCAGCGGCTACCATCCGGGACTTCAATCTAGCACAGATACGCAGTATTTT | CASSGYHPGLQSSTDTQYF
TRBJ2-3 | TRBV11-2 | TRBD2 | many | TGTGCCAGCAGCCCGGGACTAGCGGGAGGCACAGATACGCAGTATTTT | CASSPGLAGGTDTQYF
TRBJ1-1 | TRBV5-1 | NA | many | TGCGCCAGCAGCTTGGCGGGCGGCGTTGAAGCTTTCTTT | CASSLAGGVEAFF
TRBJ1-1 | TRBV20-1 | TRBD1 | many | TGCAGTGCTAGAGATCCCTCCTCGGGGCAGGGGGACACTGAAGCTTTCTTT | CSARDPSSGQGDTEAFF
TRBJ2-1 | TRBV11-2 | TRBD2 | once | TGTGCCAGCAGCGCCGCGGGACTAATCTACAATGAGCAGTTCTTC | CASSAAGLIYNEQFF
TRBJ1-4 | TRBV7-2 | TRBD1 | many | TGTGCCAGCAGCTTCGGACAGGGGGCAGGTGAAAAACTGTTTTTT | CASSFGQGAGEKLFF
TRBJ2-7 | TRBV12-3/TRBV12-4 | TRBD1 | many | TGTGCCAGCTCGTCGGACAGGGGCGACTACGAGCAGTACTTC | CASSSDRGDYEQYF
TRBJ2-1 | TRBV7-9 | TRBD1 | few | TGTGCCAGCAGCTTGGGACAGCCGGAGCAGTTCTTC | CASSLGQPEQFF
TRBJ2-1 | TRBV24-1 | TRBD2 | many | TGTGCCACCAGTGGAGGTAGCGGGATGTACAATGAGCAGTTCTTC | CATSGGSGMYNEQFF
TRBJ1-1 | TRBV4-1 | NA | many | TGCGCCAGCAGCCCCCTTCTCGCAGGGGACACTGAAGCTTTCTTT | CASSPLLAGDTEAFF
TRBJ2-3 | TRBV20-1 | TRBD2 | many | TGCAGTGCAAACCGCGGGAGTTTGGGCACAGATACGCAGTATTTT | CSANRGSLGTDTQYF
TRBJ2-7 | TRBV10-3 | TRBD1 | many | TGTGCCATCAGTGATTCAGGGGGCGTTTACGAGCAGTACTTC | CAISDSGGVYEQYF
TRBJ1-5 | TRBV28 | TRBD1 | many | TGTGCCAGCAGGACAGGGGGACCGGGCAATCAGCCCCAGCATTTT | CASRTGGPGNQPQHF
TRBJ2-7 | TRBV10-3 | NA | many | TGTGCCATCAGTGAACAGGGTTTGGGCGAGCAGTACTTC | CAISEQGLGEQYF
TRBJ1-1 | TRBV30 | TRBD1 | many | TGTGCCTGCCGTCCGGGGACAGGGGGGCCGGGTGGTGCTTTCTTT | CACRPGTGGPGGAFF
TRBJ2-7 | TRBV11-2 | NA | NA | TGTGCCAGCAGCTTAGCTGGGCTCTCCGGGACGTCCCACGAGCAGTACTTC | CASSLAGLSGTSHEQYF
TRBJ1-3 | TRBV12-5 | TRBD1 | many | TGTGCTAGTGGTACCGGGACAGACCCTTACTCTGGAAACACCATATATTTT | CASGTGTDPYSGNTIYF
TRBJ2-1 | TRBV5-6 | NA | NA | TGTGCCAGCAGCCAGGGGCTAGTGGGGGGCAATGAGCAGTTCTTC | CASSQGLVGGNEQFF
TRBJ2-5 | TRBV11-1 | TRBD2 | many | TGTGCCAGCAGCCTTAGCGGGACGTACCAAGAGACCCAGTACTTC | CASSLSGTYQETQYF
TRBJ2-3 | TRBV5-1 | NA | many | TGCGCCAGCAGCTTACTCACAGGGTTGGAAGATACGCAGTATTTT | CASSLLTGLEDTQYF
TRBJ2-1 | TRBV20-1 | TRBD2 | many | TGCAGTGCTTTTAGCGGGGGTGAGCAGTTCTTC | CSAFSGGEQFF
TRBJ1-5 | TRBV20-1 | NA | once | TGCAGTGCGACCCGTGGGGGGAATCAGCCCCAGCATTTT | CSATRGGNQPQHF
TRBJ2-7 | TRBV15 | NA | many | TGTGCCACCAGCAGAGAGAAGGGCTACGAGCAGTACTTC | CATSREKGYEQYF
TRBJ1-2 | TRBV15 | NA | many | TGTGCCACCAGCAGAGGCGGGCAGATACCTAACTATGGCTACACCTTC | CATSRGGQIPNYGYTF
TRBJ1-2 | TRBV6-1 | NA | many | TGTGCCAGCAGCTATAACAACAGGGAGGACAAAGGCTACACCTTC | CASSYNNREDKGYTF
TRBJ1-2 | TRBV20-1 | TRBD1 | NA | TGCAGTGCAGGGGACAGAGTCTATAGCTACACCTTC | CSAGDRVYSYTF
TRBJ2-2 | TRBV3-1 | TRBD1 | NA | TGTGCCAGCAGCCAAGACCTAATAATCGTGGGACAGGGTTACACCGGGGAGCTGTTTTTT | CASSQDLIIVGQGYTGELFF
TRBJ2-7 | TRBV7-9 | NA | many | TGTGCCAGCACCCTCGAGGGGACGTTTGAGCAGTACTTC | CASTLEGTFEQYF